This entry lists 21 T cell receptor beta chains sequenced from one sample in a study of tumor and adjacent non-tumor tissue in lung cancer. RNA was extracted from bulk tissue without any cell sorting. Distant lung tissue was collected more than 3 cm away from the tumor edge. TCRbeta libraries were built with three rounds of nested PCR, modified from ARM-PCR. In TCRdb, the multiplex PCR reads were re-called with MiXCR into one record per CDR3 protein. This table holds 55,000 to 65,000 distinct CDR3 sequences, about 63% found once. Sequencing used distant non-tumor lung tissue. The receptors stem from a man aged 65 to 79 with non-small cell lung cancer.

Concerning this clonotype: A much bigger clone sits one base away, suggesting this may be a read error. This sequence joins TRBV29-1 and TRBJ2-7, with 8 bases identical to TRBD1. Looked up from germline, CDR1 is SQVTM and CDR2 is ANQGSEA. The V segment lost 7 bases and the J segment 6 bases; nucleotides outside the gene matches: 14. This CDR3 comprises 14 residues. The CDR3 DNA sequence: TGCAGCGCGAGCGGAGGGCAGGGGGCTCGCGAGCAGTACTTC. Translated: CSASGGQGAREQYF.

This chain links TRBV6-6 with TRBJ1-1; 7 nucleotides align to TRBD1. The length of the CDR3 is 14 residues. Germline V gene lookup returns CDR1 MNHNY and CDR2 SVGAGI (reference sequence). The J segment lost 2 bases and the V segment lost 7 bases, leaving 7 bases of the junction unmatched. Written as DNA, the CDR3 is TGTGCCAGCAACAAGGGGGCGATAAACACTGAAGCTTTCTTT. This translates into CASNKGAINTEAFF.

A note on this clonotype: A much larger clone is a single base away; this may be a read error. In nucleotides, the CDR3 is TGTGCCGGGTGTTGGAGGGAGAGCACTGAAGCTTTCTTT. This sequence encodes CAGCWRESTEAFF. The chain links TRBV30 to TRBJ1-1; D unclear. The CDR3 contains 13 residues. The V gene lost 8 bases and the J gene lost 4 bases, with 17 bases spanning the gap. CDR1 and CDR2 from the germline V gene are GTSNPN and SVGIG (reference sequence).

Regarding this clonotype: One junction end disagrees with the germline gene, perhaps due to a read error. The chain combines TRBV10-3 with TRBJ1-1; D remains unclear. Germline V gene lookup returns CDR1 ENHRY and CDR2 SYGVKD. The CDR3 extends over 14 amino acids. The CDR3 DNA is TGTGCCATCTCCCTCACTAACGGGGAGGTTGAAGCTCTCTTT. Translating it yields CAISLTNGEVEALF.

Concerning this clonotype: One end of the junction varies from germline; a read error may be responsible. This rearrangement joins TRBV12-3 or TRBV12-4 to TRBJ2-5, with TRBD1 matching over 8 bases. CDR3 length: 14 amino acids. The CDR3 region has the DNA TGTGCAAGCAGCTTGACAGGGGCCCAAGAGACCCATTACTTC. Encoded protein: CASSLTGAQETHYF.

V and J are TRBV20-1 and TRBJ2-5; 9 bases fit TRBD2. The germline V gene encodes CDR1 DFQATT and CDR2 SNEGSKA (reference sequence). The V and J ends lost 0 bases and 3 bases, in that order; junction bases with no gene match: 5. There are 15 residues in the CDR3. The CDR3 coding sequence is TGCAGTGCTAGAGATTTAGCGGGGGCGGAAGAGACCCAGTACTTC. This encodes CSARDLAGAEETQYF.

The chain carries TRBV30 and TRBJ2-2, with D possibly called TRBD1 or TRBD2 (5 bases each). The CDR3 is 15 amino acids. The germline CDR1 and CDR2 sequences are GTSNPN and SVGIG (reference sequence). Deletions cut 3 bases from V and 7 bases from J, with 18 bases between. In DNA form, the CDR3 reads TGTGCCTGGAGCGTACTGGACATGGAGGTCGGGGAGCTGTTTTTT. Amino acids: CAWSVLDMEVGELFF.

With respect to this clonotype: A read error may account for a junction end that differs from germline. V is TRBV11-2 and J is TRBJ2-2; possibly TRBD2 for D (6 bases). The CDR3 covers 16 residues. CDR1 and CDR2 (germline): SGHAT, FQNNGV. The CDR3 DNA is TGTGCCGGCAGCTTAGATCGACTAGTCTCGGCTGGGGAGCTGTTTTTT. Protein sequence: CAGSLDRLVSAGELFF.

This clonotype has only a few counts. The rearrangement joins TRBV7-2 to TRBJ2-5; the D is unclear. Germline V gives CDR1 SGHTA, CDR2 FQGNSA. The CDR3 totals 13 residues. V dropped 5 bases and J dropped 5 bases, with 12 bases sitting between them. CDR3 sequence (DNA): TGTGCCAGCAGCCCCTACGTCCAGGAGACCCAGTACTTC. It translates to CASSPYVQETQYF.

As to this clonotype: This may be a read error, as it is one base from a much larger clone. The chain combines TRBV7-3 with TRBJ1-1; D is unresolved. The V end was cut by 5 bases, the J end by 6 bases, with 13 bases between. The CDR3 extends over 13 amino acids. CDR1 and CDR2 from the germline V gene are SGHTA and FQGTGA. CDR3 DNA sequence: TGTGCCAGCAGCCCGCTACCTGGCGCTGAAGCTTTCTTT. Its translation: CASSPLPGAEAFF.

The table lists this clonotype with a few counts. Just one base apart from a much larger clone, this may be a read error. V and J are TRBV28 and TRBJ2-1; the D is unclear. CDR3 length: 14 residues. Germline V gene lookup returns CDR1 MDHEN and CDR2 SYDVKM. V was trimmed by 4 bases and J by 5 bases, leaving 12 bases between them. This CDR3 reads CASSYRSLDNEQFF. The DNA of the CDR3 is TGTGCCAGCAGTTACCGATCCTTGGACAATGAGCAGTTCTTC.

This clonotype occurred many times. J is TRBJ2-2 and V is TRBV14; a weak D match, TRBD1 (5 bases). The V gene lost 4 bases and the J gene lost 7 bases, with 13 bases spanning the gap. From germline, CDR1 is SGHDN and CDR2 FVKESK. CDR3 length equals 14 residues. The CDR3: CASSLRVLGGELFF. CDR3 nucleotides: TGTGCCAGCAGCCTCAGGGTTCTGGGCGGGGAGCTGTTTTTT. Complete variable domain (other parts from reference TRBV14 and TRBJ2-2): EAGVTQFPSHSVIEKGQTVTLRCDPISGHDNLYWYRRVMGKEIKFLLHFVKESKQDESGMPNNRFLAERTGGTYSTLKVQPAELEDSGVYFCASSLRVLGGELFFGEGSRLTVL.

Only one count was recorded for this clonotype. Without the conserved terminal phenylalanine or tryptophan, this CDR3 likely stems from a read error. The V call is TRBV4-1, the J call TRBJ2-4; D is undetermined. The CDR3 has 13 residues. Germline-derived CDR1 and CDR2 are MGHRA and YSYEKL. The CDR3 here is CASSQMIQNIQYL. CDR3 DNA: TGCGCCAGCAGCCAAATGATACAAAACATACAGTACCTC.

Turning to this clonotype: A junction end diverges from the germline sequence, so it may reflect a read error. The V call is TRBV5-4, the J call TRBJ2-1; 7 bases fit TRBD1. The CDR3 length is 15 residues. From germline, CDR1 is SGHNT and CDR2 YYREEE (reference sequence). The CDR3 here is CASSAHGYMGQQQLF. Written as DNA, the CDR3 is TGTGCCAGCAGCGCACATGGGTATATGGGACAGCAACAGCTCTTT.

This clonotype was seen repeatedly, ten times or more. The chain recombines TRBV7-9 with TRBJ2-7; D remains ambiguous. The CDR3 loop spans 11 amino acids. Germline values: CDR1 SEHNR, CDR2 FQNEAQ (reference sequence). Trimming left V 5 bases short and J 4 bases short, with 6 bases between. In nucleotides, the CDR3 is TGTGCCAGCAGCCCCTTGTACGAGCAGTACTTC. It codes for CASSPLYEQYF.

As regards this clonotype: A junction end diverges from the germline sequence, so it may reflect a read error. The gene calls are TRBV28 and TRBJ2-1; 8 positions match TRBD2. The length of the CDR3 is 19 residues. Germline V CDR1 and CDR2: MDHEN, SYDVKM. The CDR3 protein is CAISLWPSSTSGSYNEQLF. The CDR3 DNA reads TGTGCCATCAGTTTATGGCCCTCCTCTACTAGCGGATCCTACAATGAGCAGTTGTTC.

This clonotype was detected only a few times. This chain connects TRBV5-1 to TRBJ1-1, with no clear D. Trimming removed 2 bases at V and 1 base at J, with 15 bases between. This CDR3 spans 16 amino acids. The germline V gene has CDR1 SGHRS and CDR2 YFSETQ. The chain's CDR3 is CASSFDPPATNTEAFF. The CDR3 nucleotides read TGCGCCAGCAGCTTCGATCCTCCGGCCACGAACACTGAAGCTTTCTTT.

This clonotype was observed a handful of times. The rearrangement joins TRBV20-1 to TRBJ2-7; 9 nucleotides agree with TRBD1. V lost 1 base, J lost 3 bases, and 7 bases stayed unmatched. The CDR3 is made up of 15 amino acids. The germline V gene has CDR1 DFQATT and CDR2 SNEGSKA (reference sequence). CDR3 in amino acids: CSARGARTGDYEQYF. In DNA, the CDR3 is TGCAGTGCTAGAGGGGCCAGGACAGGGGACTACGAGCAGTACTTC.

V usage is TRBV7-9 and J usage is TRBJ2-6, with D perhaps given as TRBD1 or TRBD2 (5 bases each). From germline, CDR1 is SEHNR and CDR2 FQNEAQ (reference sequence). The V end was cut by 5 bases, the J end by 0 bases, with 11 bases between. This CDR3 has 16 residues. CDR3 in amino acids: CASSAGTASGANVLTF. The CDR3 nucleotides are TGTGCCAGCAGCGCTGGGACGGCCTCTGGGGCCAACGTCCTGACTTTC.

Of note for this clonotype: A read error is possible here, since a much larger clone lies one base away. The V call is TRBV7-8, the J call TRBJ2-7; the D is unclear. Germline V CDR1 and CDR2: SGHVS, FQNEAQ. The CDR3 covers 14 residues. CDR3: CANSLVGHSYEQYF. CDR3 bases: TGTGCCAACAGCTTAGTTGGCCACAGCTACGAGCAGTACTTC.

In its sample, this clonotype was seen many times. This rearrangement joins TRBV6-1 to TRBJ1-2; TRBD1 matches 8 bases. CDR3 size: 13 residues. CDR1 and CDR2 (germline): MNHNS, SASEGT. After removal of 6 bases from V and 5 bases from J, the junction contained 5 bases not matched to a gene. The CDR3 DNA reads TGTGCCAGCAGGATGACAGGGGCATATGGCTACACCTTC. This translates into CASRMTGAYGYTF.